This is a list of T cell receptor beta chains from one sample in a study of T cells in Graves' hyperthyroidism and ophthalmopathy. TCRdb itself ran the multiplex PCR reads through MiXCR, one entry per CDR3 protein. The sample yields 550,000 to 700,000 distinct CDR3 sequences, 14% to 15% seen once. Input material: blood. The receptors originated from a woman in her thirties or forties with Graves' ophthalmopathy. CDR3s include the opening cysteine and the closing phenylalanine or tryptophan. A D gene is named only where the DNA matches it firmly. Expanded clones are given a class, and other clones once, few, many or no size at all.

clone_size d_call j_call cdr3_length v_call cdr3_aa cdr3_nt
many NA TRBJ2-7 15 TRBV7-9 CASSLIGGRSYEQYF TGTGCCAGCAGCCTTATAGGGGGGCGATCCTACGAGCAGTACTTC
NA TRBD2 TRBJ2-2 17 TRBV5-1 CASSFGTSGANFGELFF TGCGCCAGCAGCTTCGGGACTAGCGGTGCCAATTTCGGGGAGCTGTTTTTT
NA NA TRBJ2-7 15 TRBV14 CASSQNPAVSYEQYF TGTGCCAGCAGCCAGAACCCAGCGGTTTCCTACGAGCAGTACTTC
many NA TRBJ1-5 13 TRBV2 CATRGGANQPQHF TGTGCCACCCGGGGCGGGGCCAATCAGCCCCAGCATTTT
many TRBD1 TRBJ2-7 14 TRBV28 CASEIRTGLDEQYF TGTGCCAGCGAAATCCGGACAGGATTGGACGAGCAGTACTTC
NA NA TRBJ2-7 12 TRBV28 CASFQEGYEQYF TGTGCCAGTTTCCAGGAAGGTTACGAGCAGTACTTC
many NA TRBJ2-7 12 TRBV27 CASSPLGSEQYF TGTGCCAGCAGTCCCCTCGGGAGCGAGCAGTACTTC
few TRBD1 TRBJ1-2 15 TRBV19 CASSSGQGTGSGYTF TGTGCCAGTAGTTCGGGACAGGGCACCGGGAGTGGCTACACCTTC
many TRBD1 TRBJ2-2 16 TRBV12-3/TRBV12-4 CASSPIPGQGTGELFF TGTGCCAGCAGTCCTATCCCGGGACAGGGGACCGGGGAGCTGTTTTTT
many NA TRBJ2-7 13 TRBV10-2 CATGGDFLYEQYF TGCGCCACCGGAGGGGACTTTCTATACGAGCAGTACTTC
many NA TRBJ1-2 16 TRBV28 CASSLTPPGVDYGYTF TGTGCCAGCAGTTTAACGCCCCCAGGAGTTGATTATGGCTACACCTTC
many TRBD1 TRBJ1-2 16 TRBV12-3/TRBV12-4 CASSLRGHFLDGGYTF TGTGCCAGCAGTTTAAGGGGGCACTTCTTGGACGGTGGCTACACCTTC
many NA TRBJ1-2 12 TRBV29-1 CSVRTGGDGYTF TGCAGCGTTAGGACGGGGGGGGATGGCTACACCTTC
many NA TRBJ1-5 13 TRBV12-3/TRBV12-4 CASSLAGNQPQQF TGTGCCAGCAGTTTAGCGGGGAATCAGCCCCAGCAGTTT
NA NA TRBJ2-4 15 TRBV18 CASSPRGWTKNIQYF TGTGCCAGCTCACCACGGGGCTGGACCAAAAACATTCAGTACTTC
NA NA TRBJ1-1 17 TRBV19 CASSTQAGFRANTEAFF TGTGCCAGTAGTACCCAGGCGGGTTTTCGGGCGAACACTGAAGCTTTCTTT
many NA TRBJ2-5 15 TRBV12-3/TRBV12-4 CASSSRPTSGETQYF TGTGCCAGCAGTTCTAGACCCACCTCGGGAGAGACCCAGTACTTC
few TRBD1 TRBJ2-2 15 TRBV7-3 CASSSLGQETGELFF TGTGCCAGCAGCTCCCTCGGACAGGAGACCGGGGAGCTGTTTTTT
many NA TRBJ2-5 12 TRBV6-1 CASRSAIETQYF TGTGCCAGCAGATCAGCAATAGAGACCCAGTACTTC
many NA TRBJ2-6 15 TRBV30 CAWSGDSSGANVLTF TGTGCCTGGAGTGGCGACAGCTCTGGGGCCAACGTCCTGACTTTC
NA NA TRBJ2-3 14 TRBV7-2 CASSLSGQFDTQYF TGTGCCAGCAGCTTAAGTGGTCAGTTTGATACGCAGTATTTT
few TRBD1 TRBJ2-7 16 TRBV6-5 CASSLADRGISYEQYF TGTGCCAGCAGTTTGGCCGACAGGGGCATATCCTACGAGCAGTACTTC
once TRBD1 TRBJ1-6 15 TRBV19 CASSTRDRGDSPLHF TGTGCCAGTAGTACCCGGGACAGGGGGGATTCACCCCTCCACTTT
NA TRBD1 TRBJ2-7 15 TRBV12-3/TRBV12-4 CASSPWDRGRYEQYF TGTGCCAGCAGTCCATGGGACAGGGGGCGGTACGAGCAGTACTTC
many NA TRBJ2-7 15 TRBV20-1 CSARNVADLSYEQYF TGCAGTGCTAGGAATGTAGCGGACCTGTCTTACGAGCAGTACTTC
many TRBD2 TRBJ2-7 15 TRBV13 CASSLEGLVGTEQYF TGTGCCAGCAGCTTAGAAGGACTAGTCGGCACCGAGCAGTACTTC
many TRBD1 TRBJ1-2 13 TRBV20-1 CSASDRGNYGYTF TGCAGTGCATCTGACAGGGGGAACTATGGCTACACCTTC
many NA TRBJ2-2 18 TRBV6-2/TRBV6-3 CASSYGGGVSRSTGELFF TGTGCCAGCAGTTACGGAGGAGGGGTTTCGAGGAGTACCGGGGAGCTGTTTTTT